This TCR beta chain comes out of a study of control samples from healthy donors and cancer patients. Sequencing used immunoSEQ multiplex PCR; TCRdb keeps in-frame clones, though not all of them. The data hold around 170,000 clones, with roughly 88% observed a single time. Germline CDR1 and CDR2: SNHLY and FYNNEI. There are 15 residues in the CDR3. Deletions cut 9 bases from V and 2 bases from J, with 20 bases between. This TCR was sampled from a woman aged 25 to 45 in good health. The chain uses TRBV2 and TRBJ2-7, with D possibly being TRBD1 or TRBD2 (5 bases each). The source material was blood. For the CDR3, the DNA is TGTGCCAGTAAGGAGAGTGGGACCCATCCCTACGAGCAGTACTTC. Translation gives CASKESGTHPYEQYF.